A single sample gave rise to the 16 T cell receptor beta chains below, sequenced in a study of identical twins. A single record per CDR3 protein comes from TCRdb applying MiXCR to the 5' RACE reads. The sample yields approximately 890,000 distinct CDR3 sequences, approximately 13% seen once. The sample was also reused in another study, on yellow fever vaccine responses in identical twins.

The sample consisted of PBMCs. These receptors all come from a woman aged 18-29 years in good health.

This clonotype was counted between two and nine times. The chain combines TRBV12-3 or TRBV12-4 with TRBJ2-2, with D uncertain. Trimming took off 1 base at V and 4 bases at J, with 10 bases between the two ends. This CDR3 contains 15 residues. This CDR3 is CASSLDSIATGELFF. CDR3 in DNA: TGTGCCAGCAGTTTAGATTCGATCGCCACCGGGGAGCTGTTTTTT.

This clonotype has a count of ten or more. Germline is not matched at one junction end, which may reflect a read error. The gene calls are TRBV5-1 and TRBJ2-7; 14 positions match TRBD2. The germline CDR1 and CDR2 sequences are SGHRS and YFSETQ. The CDR3 runs 15 residues. In DNA form, the CDR3 reads TGTGCCAGCAGCCCGGGACTAGCGGGAGCCTACGAGCAGTACTTC. Encoded protein: CASSPGLAGAYEQYF.

This clonotype was found a few times. J is TRBJ1-5 and V is TRBV12-3 or TRBV12-4, with 7 bases matching TRBD1. The V segment lost 5 bases and the J segment 6 bases; nucleotides outside the gene matches: 10. This CDR3 comprises 15 residues. CDR3 protein: CASSPLTGSPQPQHF. CDR3 DNA: TGTGCCAGCAGTCCGCTGACAGGGTCCCCTCAGCCCCAGCATTTT.

The V gene is TRBV20-1, the J gene TRBJ2-7; tentative D call: TRBD1 (6 bases). Trimming stripped 2 bases from V and 3 bases from J, with 14 bases between. CDR1 DFQATT and CDR2 SNEGSKA come from the germline V gene (reference sequence). The length of the CDR3 is 14 residues. CDR3 DNA sequence: TGCAGTGCTAGATCACAGGGAAACGTCTACGAGCAGTACTTC. Its protein product is CSARSQGNVYEQYF.

V usage is TRBV9 and J usage is TRBJ2-7, with 7 bases lining up with TRBD2. Germline lookup yields CDR1 SGDLS and CDR2 YYNGEE. V trimming: 1 base; J trimming: 5 bases; junction bases outside the gene matches: 9. CDR3 length: 15 residues. The chain's CDR3 is CASSVLGGSRHEQYF. DNA of the CDR3: TGTGCCAGCAGCGTATTAGGCGGGAGTAGACACGAGCAGTACTTC. Together with reference TRBV9 and TRBJ2-7, the CDR3 gives the full variable domain: DSGVTQTPKHLITATGQRVTLRCSPRSGDLSVYWYQQSLDQGLQFLIQYYNGEERAKGNILERFSAQQFPDLHSELNLSSLELGDSALYFCASSVLGGSRHEQYFGPGTRLTVT.

The CDR3 DNA is TGCAGTGCCCCACCCCGGGGTAGCGGCACAGATACGCAGTATTTT. Its protein product is CSAPPRGSGTDTQYF. The chain is built from TRBV20-1 and TRBJ2-3, with D perhaps TRBD2 (5 bases). There are 15 residues in the CDR3. Germline V CDR1 and CDR2: DFQATT, SNEGSKA (reference sequence). Trimming stripped 6 bases from V and 1 base from J, with 17 bases between.

This clonotype was detected ten times or more. This chain links TRBV27 with TRBJ2-7; no firm D call. In germline, CDR1 is MNHEY, CDR2 SMNVEV (reference sequence). The CDR3 contains 13 residues. V gave up 3 bases and J gave up 2 bases, with 8 bases separating them. CDR3 coding DNA: TGTGCCAGCAGTTTTTATTCCCCCTACGAGCAGTACGTC. Protein: CASSFYSPYEQYV.

V gene TRBV6-5 combines with J gene TRBJ2-7; D assignment may be TRBD1 or TRBD2 (6 bases each). Germline CDR1 and CDR2: MNHEY and SVGAGI. V was trimmed by 0 bases and J by 7 bases, leaving 16 bases between them. CDR3 size: 15 residues. CDR3 in amino acids: CASSYSQGLGGEQYF. The CDR3 region has the DNA TGTGCCAGCAGTTACTCGCAGGGGCTGGGAGGAGAGCAGTACTTC.

V usage is TRBV4-2 and J usage is TRBJ2-1; D might be TRBD1 or TRBD2, each matching 5 bases. The CDR3 runs to 13 residues. The V gene's germline CDR1 is LGHNA and CDR2 YNFKEQ. The ends were cut back, 5 bases at V and 10 bases at J, with 15 bases in the middle. CDR3 DNA: TGTGCCAGCAGCTACGGGACGCTGGGGGAGCAGTTCTTC. Protein: CASSYGTLGEQFF.

In regard to this clonotype: The junction differs from germline at one of its ends, possibly a read error. CDR3 in DNA: TGTGCCAGCAGTTACGGTCTTACCGGGACAGCTTCGTCCTTCGAGCAGTACTTC. Translation gives CASSYGLTGTASSFEQYF. The rearrangement links TRBV6-5 to TRBJ2-7; 7 bases align to TRBD1. Germline V CDR1 and CDR2: MNHEY, SVGAGI. The CDR3 is 18 amino acids.

This chain uses TRBV4-2 with TRBJ2-3, with 9 bases that match TRBD2. There are 18 residues in the CDR3. The ends lost 4 bases at V and 0 bases at J; junction bases unmatched: 11. The germline V gene has CDR1 LGHNA and CDR2 YNFKEQ. CDR3 sequence reads: CASSPTSGQKSSTDTQYF. CDR3 sequence (DNA): TGTGCCAGCAGCCCGACTAGCGGCCAAAAATCTAGCACAGATACGCAGTATTTT.

This clonotype occurred a few times. The chain has TRBV4-1 and TRBJ2-6; D is perhaps TRBD1 or TRBD2 (6 bases each). V lost 3 bases and J 0 bases, leaving 15 bases between the germline ends. The CDR3 totals 18 residues. Germline assignment: CDR1 MGHRA and CDR2 YSYEKL. CDR3 sequence reads: CASSQWGAGNSGANVLTF. The DNA for the CDR3 is TGCGCCAGCAGCCAGTGGGGGGCGGGTAACTCTGGGGCCAACGTCCTGACTTTC.

This clonotype was seen more than once but under ten times. The chain recombines TRBV12-3 or TRBV12-4 with TRBJ2-2, with D perhaps being TRBD1 or TRBD2 (5 bases each). The CDR3 spans 15 residues. Trimming cost V 6 bases and J 4 bases, with 15 bases left between them. The chain's CDR3 is CASSLRQGVTGELFF. The CDR3 DNA reads TGTGCCAGCAGCCTCAGGCAGGGAGTCACCGGGGAGCTGTTTTTT.

This clonotype appeared many times. The chain uses TRBV12-3 or TRBV12-4 and TRBJ2-7; possible D gene TRBD2, 6 bases. This CDR3 spans 16 amino acids. Trimming left V 2 bases short and J 5 bases short, with 19 bases between. CDR3 protein: CASSLSPIERRDEQYF. In DNA, the CDR3 is TGTGCCAGCAGTTTAAGCCCTATTGAGCGGAGGGACGAGCAGTACTTC.

The chain carries TRBV10-3 and TRBJ2-5; D not certain. With 4 bases removed from V and 2 bases from J, the gap between germline ends came to 8 bases. Looked up from germline, CDR1 is ENHRY and CDR2 is SYGVKD. This CDR3 is built from 13 residues. The chain's CDR3 is CAISGQEQETQYF. The CDR3 DNA follows: TGTGCCATCAGTGGACAAGAACAAGAGACCCAGTACTTC.

Only a few counts were recorded for this clonotype. The chain joins TRBV5-6 to TRBJ1-5, with 7 bases fitting TRBD1. CDR3 length equals 14 residues. J lost 5 bases, V lost 4 bases, and 6 bases had no gene match. CDR1 and CDR2 (germline): SGHDT, YYEEEE. CDR3 nucleotide sequence: TGTGCCAGCAGCCCGGGACAGAATCATCAGCCCCAGCATTTT. This encodes CASSPGQNHQPQHF.